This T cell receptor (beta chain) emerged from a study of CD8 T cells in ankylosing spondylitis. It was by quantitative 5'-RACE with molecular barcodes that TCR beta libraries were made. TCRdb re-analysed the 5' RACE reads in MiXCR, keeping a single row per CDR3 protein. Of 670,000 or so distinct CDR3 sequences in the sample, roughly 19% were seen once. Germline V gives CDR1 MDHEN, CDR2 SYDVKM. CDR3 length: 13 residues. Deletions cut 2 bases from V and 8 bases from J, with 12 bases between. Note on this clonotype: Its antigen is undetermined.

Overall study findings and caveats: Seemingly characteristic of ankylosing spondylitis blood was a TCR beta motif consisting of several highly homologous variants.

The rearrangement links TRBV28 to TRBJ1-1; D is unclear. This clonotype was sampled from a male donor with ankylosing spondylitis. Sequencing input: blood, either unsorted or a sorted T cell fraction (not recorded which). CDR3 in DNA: TGTGCCAGCAGTTTAGCCAGCAAACGGGAAGCTTTCTTT. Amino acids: CASSLASKREAFF.